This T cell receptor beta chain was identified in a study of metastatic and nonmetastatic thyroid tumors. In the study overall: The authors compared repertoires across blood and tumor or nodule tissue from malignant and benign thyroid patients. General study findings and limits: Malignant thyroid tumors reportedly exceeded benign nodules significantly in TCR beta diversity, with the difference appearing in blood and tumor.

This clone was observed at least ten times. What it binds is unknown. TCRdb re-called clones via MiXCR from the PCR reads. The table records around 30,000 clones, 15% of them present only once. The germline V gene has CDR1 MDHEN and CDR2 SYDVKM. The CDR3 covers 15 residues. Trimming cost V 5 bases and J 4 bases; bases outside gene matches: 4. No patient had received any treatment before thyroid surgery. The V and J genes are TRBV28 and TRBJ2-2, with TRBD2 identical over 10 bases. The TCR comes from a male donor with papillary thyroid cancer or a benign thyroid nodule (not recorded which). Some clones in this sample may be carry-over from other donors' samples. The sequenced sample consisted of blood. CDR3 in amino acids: CASSPSGSGTGELFF. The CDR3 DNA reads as TGTGCCAGCAGTCCTAGCGGGAGTGGCACCGGGGAGCTGTTTTTT. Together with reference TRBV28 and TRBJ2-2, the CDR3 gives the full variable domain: DVKVTQSSRYLVKRTGEKVFLECVQDMDHENMFWYRQDPGLGLRLIYFSYDVKMKEKGDIPEGYSVSREKKERFSLILESASTNQTSMYLCASSPSGSGTGELFFGEGSRLTVL.